A single T cell receptor beta chain is shown here with its context. This clonotype was recorded many times. What antigen it recognizes has not been identified. This is likely a read error, given that the CDR3 carries no conserved phenylalanine or tryptophan at its end. No DNA is shown, since the ends of the CDR3 on it are uncertain; the CDR3 is the one TCRdb lists. These data originate in a study of esophageal squamous cell carcinoma under preoperative chemotherapy (dated by TCRdb to about 2018). Regarding the complete study: In the study, TCR repertoires were profiled in both peripheral blood T cells and tumor-infiltrating lymphocytes. The study assessed how paclitaxel-nedaplatin chemotherapy affected T-cell receptor repertoires in patients with esophageal squamous cell carcinoma. The cohort comprised a few patients with primary esophageal squamous cell carcinoma. Repertoires from samples obtained before paclitaxel-nedaplatin therapy were compared with repertoires from samples obtained after paclitaxel-nedaplatin therapy. The paper as a whole reports these results and caveats: Tumor-infiltrating lymphocytes after treatment appeared to come partly from peripheral T cells migrating into the tumor, rather than solely from local clonal changes. A significant increase in TCR diversity was observed in peripheral T cells after chemotherapy, whereas no such increase was observed in tumor-infiltrating lymphocytes. A small cohort was used, with only four to six patients with esophageal squamous cell carcinoma being analyzed. Paclitaxel-nedaplatin therapy caused immediate and substantial changes in clonotype frequency, and abundant clones were more likely to contract than to amplify.

Preparation of the library involved PCR. Sequencing was carried out with a HiSeq X Ten. TCR repertoires were characterized by high-throughput sequencing. The raw public reads went through TCRdb reprocessing: fastp at Q25, MiXCR clone calling, in-frame beta chains kept. When rows share a CDR3 protein, they turn into one entry using the most common DNA and genes. The sample includes around 29,000 distinct CDR3 sequences, with approximately 50% observed a single time. Jointly, the top ten make up 10% to 15% of the sample. The time point label corresponds to: before preoperative PTX-NDP chemotherapy. Paclitaxel-nedaplatin was administered to patients as preoperative chemotherapy before surgery. The CDR3 spans 12 residues, counting both ends.

Specimen collection occurred from a patient given preoperative chemotherapy. Here the chain combines TRBV12-3 or TRBV12-4 and TRBJ2-5; no DNA check was done on the table's D call, TRBD2. This TCR was recovered from a human donor with esophageal squamous cell carcinoma. The donor label of this sample is uncertain. The CDR3 has the sequence CASSSIGSPTSP.